This is a list of T cell receptor beta chains from one sample in a study of beta chain features in type 1 diabetes. TCRdb's table, derived via immunoSEQ multiplex PCR, lists solely in-frame clones and lacks some. The sample includes some 230,000 clones, over 7.5% of them seen just once. Sequencing input: naive CD4+ T cells from blood. These receptors were obtained from a woman in her late teens or twenties in good health. Both conserved end residues are trimmed from each CDR3. Each record gives: V gene, J gene, CDR3 protein.

v_gene: TRBV7-9
j_gene: TRBJ2-5
CDR3aa: ASSLTSGRETQY

v_gene: TRBV6-5
j_gene: TRBJ1-4
CDR3aa: ASSSHTLPEKLF

v_gene: TRBV4-1
j_gene: TRBJ1-1
CDR3aa: ASSQDRARGTEAF

v_gene: TRBV9
j_gene: TRBJ1-1
CDR3aa: ASSVGASTLNTEAF

v_gene: TRBV4-1
j_gene: TRBJ2-7
CDR3aa: ASSPPLVRGGRHEQY

v_gene: TRBV19
j_gene: TRBJ1-5
CDR3aa: ASSIGRGPNQPQH

v_gene: TRBV5-1
j_gene: TRBJ2-7
CDR3aa: ASSLGTSGRRSYEQY

v_gene: TRBV7-9
j_gene: TRBJ1-4
CDR3aa: ASSFSGWNEKLF

v_gene: TRBV5-1
j_gene: TRBJ2-1
CDR3aa: ASRGFSGRRSNEQF

v_gene: TRBV30
j_gene: TRBJ1-5
CDR3aa: AWSQGWNQPQH

v_gene: TRBV6-1
j_gene: TRBJ2-3
CDR3aa: ASRRVDTQY

v_gene: TRBV6-1
j_gene: TRBJ1-3
CDR3aa: ASSEDRFSGNTIY